This T cell receptor beta chain was profiled in a study of T-cell reconstitution after alpha-beta-depleted transplantation in children. Unique molecular identifiers were used to barcode this TCRbeta library. TCRdb redid the calling of the PCR reads with MiXCR, one entry per CDR3 protein. This sample has around 420,000 distinct CDR3 sequences, with about 17% found just once. Germline V CDR1 and CDR2: PRHDT, FYEKMQ (reference sequence). The CDR3 length is 15 residues. The V gene lost 0 bases and the J gene lost 9 bases, with 16 bases spanning the gap. The sample consisted of PBMCs, mostly from graft donor cells, taken 360 days after TCRalphabeta/CD19-depleted stem cell transplant. The V gene is TRBV13, the J gene TRBJ2-3; D not certain. This sequence originates from a boy under two years old who had a stem cell transplant for Wiskott-Aldrich syndrome, so the T cells may come from the graft donor. DNA of the CDR3: TGTGCCAGCAGCTTAGGCCGTCTAACCCTTCTGACGCAGTATTTT. Protein sequence: CASSLGRLTLLTQYF.